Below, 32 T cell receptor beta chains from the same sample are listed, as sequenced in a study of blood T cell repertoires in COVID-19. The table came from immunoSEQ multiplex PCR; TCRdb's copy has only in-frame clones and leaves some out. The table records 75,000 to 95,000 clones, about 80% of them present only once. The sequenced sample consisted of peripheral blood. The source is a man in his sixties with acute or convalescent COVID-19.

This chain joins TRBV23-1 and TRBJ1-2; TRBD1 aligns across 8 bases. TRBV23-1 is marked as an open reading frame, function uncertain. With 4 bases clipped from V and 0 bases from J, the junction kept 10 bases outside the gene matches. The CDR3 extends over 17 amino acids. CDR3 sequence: CASSPRTGKNTNYGYTF. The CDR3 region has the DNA TGCGCCAGCAGTCCACGGACAGGGAAAAATACTAACTATGGCTACACCTTC.

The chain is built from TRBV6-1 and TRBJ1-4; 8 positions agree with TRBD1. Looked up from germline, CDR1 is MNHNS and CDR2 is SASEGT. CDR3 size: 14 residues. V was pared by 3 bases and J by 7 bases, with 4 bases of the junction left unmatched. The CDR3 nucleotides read TGTGCCAGCAGTGAGGGGACAGGTGGTGAAAAACTGTTTTTT. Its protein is CASSEGTGGEKLFF.

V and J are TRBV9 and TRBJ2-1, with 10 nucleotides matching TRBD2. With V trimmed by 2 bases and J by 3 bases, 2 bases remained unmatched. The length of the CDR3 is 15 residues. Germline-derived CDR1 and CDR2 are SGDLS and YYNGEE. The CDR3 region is CASSVLAGGYNEQFF. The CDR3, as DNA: TGTGCCAGCAGCGTTTTAGCGGGGGGCTACAATGAGCAGTTCTTC. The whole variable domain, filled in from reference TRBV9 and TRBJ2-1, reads DSGVTQTPKHLITATGQRVTLRCSPRSGDLSVYWYQQSLDQGLQFLIQYYNGEERAKGNILERFSAQQFPDLHSELNLSSLELGDSALYFCASSVLAGGYNEQFFGPGTRLTVL.

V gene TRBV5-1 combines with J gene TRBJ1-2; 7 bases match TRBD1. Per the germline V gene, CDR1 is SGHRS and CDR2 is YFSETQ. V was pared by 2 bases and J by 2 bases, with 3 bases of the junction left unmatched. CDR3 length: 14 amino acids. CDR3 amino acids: CASSLGGENYGYTF. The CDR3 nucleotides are TGCGCCAGCAGCTTAGGGGGCGAAAACTATGGCTACACCTTC.

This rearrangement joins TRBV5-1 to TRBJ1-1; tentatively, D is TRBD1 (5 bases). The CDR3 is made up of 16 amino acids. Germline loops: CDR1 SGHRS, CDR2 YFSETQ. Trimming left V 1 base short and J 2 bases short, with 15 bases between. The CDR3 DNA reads TGCGCCAGCAGCTTGACTGGGGGGTCTGCTAACACTGAAGCTTTCTTT. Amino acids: CASSLTGGSANTEAFF.

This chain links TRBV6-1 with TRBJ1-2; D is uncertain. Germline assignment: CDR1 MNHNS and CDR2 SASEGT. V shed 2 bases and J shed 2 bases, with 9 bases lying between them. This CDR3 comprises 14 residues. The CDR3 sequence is CASSESAGNYGYTF. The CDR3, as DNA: TGTGCCAGCAGTGAATCGGCAGGAAACTATGGCTACACCTTC.

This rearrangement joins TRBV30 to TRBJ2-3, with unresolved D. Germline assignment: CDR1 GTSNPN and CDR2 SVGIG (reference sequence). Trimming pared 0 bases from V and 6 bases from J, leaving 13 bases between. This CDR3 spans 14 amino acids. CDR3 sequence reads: CAWSVRFLEDTQYF. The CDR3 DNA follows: TGTGCCTGGAGTGTCAGGTTTCTCGAGGATACGCAGTATTTT.

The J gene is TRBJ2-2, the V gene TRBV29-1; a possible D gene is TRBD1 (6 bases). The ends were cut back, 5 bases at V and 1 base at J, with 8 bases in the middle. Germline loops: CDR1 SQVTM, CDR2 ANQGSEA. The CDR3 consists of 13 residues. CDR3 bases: TGCAGCGTTCGACAGGAGAACACCGGGGAGCTGTTTTTT. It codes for CSVRQENTGELFF.

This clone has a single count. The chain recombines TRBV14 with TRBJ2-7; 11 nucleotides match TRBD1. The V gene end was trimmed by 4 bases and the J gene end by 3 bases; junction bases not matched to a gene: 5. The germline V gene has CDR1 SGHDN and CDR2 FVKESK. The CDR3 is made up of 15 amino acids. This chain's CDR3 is CASSPTGTGGYEQYF. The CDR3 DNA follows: TGTGCCAGCAGCCCGACCGGGACAGGGGGCTACGAGCAGTACTTC.

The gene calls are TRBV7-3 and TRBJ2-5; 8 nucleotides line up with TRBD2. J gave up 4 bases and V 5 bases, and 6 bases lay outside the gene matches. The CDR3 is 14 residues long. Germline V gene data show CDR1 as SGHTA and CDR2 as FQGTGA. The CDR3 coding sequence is TGTGCCAGCAGCCAATCGGCGGGGGGAGAGACCCAGTACTTC. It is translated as CASSQSAGGETQYF. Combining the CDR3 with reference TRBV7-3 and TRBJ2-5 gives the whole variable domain GAGVSQTPSNKVTEKGKYVELRCDPISGHTALYWYRQSLGQGPEFLIYFQGTGAADDSGLPNDRFFAVRPEGSVSTLKIQRTERGDSAVYLCASSQSAGGETQYFGPGTRLLVL.

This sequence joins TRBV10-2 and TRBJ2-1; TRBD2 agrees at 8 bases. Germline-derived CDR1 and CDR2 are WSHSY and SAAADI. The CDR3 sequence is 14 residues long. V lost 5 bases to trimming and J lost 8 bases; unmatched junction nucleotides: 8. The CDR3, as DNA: TGCGCCAGCAGTCGGGGCGGGGGGAATGATGAGCAGTTCTTC. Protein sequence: CASSRGGGNDEQFF.

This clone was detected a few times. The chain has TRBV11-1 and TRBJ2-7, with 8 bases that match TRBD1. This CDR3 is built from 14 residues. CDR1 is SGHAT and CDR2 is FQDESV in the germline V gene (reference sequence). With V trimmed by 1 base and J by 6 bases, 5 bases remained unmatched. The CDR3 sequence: CASSLEDRAGEQYF. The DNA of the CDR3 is TGTGCCAGCAGCTTAGAGGACAGGGCGGGCGAGCAGTACTTC.

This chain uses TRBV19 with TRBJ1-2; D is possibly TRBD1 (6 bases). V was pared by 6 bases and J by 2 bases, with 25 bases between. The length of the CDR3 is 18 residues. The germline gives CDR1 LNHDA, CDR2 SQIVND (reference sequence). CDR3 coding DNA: TGTGCCAGTAGGTCGGGTCCGGATACAGGGAGAGGCAACTATGGCTACACCTTC. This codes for CASRSGPDTGRGNYGYTF.

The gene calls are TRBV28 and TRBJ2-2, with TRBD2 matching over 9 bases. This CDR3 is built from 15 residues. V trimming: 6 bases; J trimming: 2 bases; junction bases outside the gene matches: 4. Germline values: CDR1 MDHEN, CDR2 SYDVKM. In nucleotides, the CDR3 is TGTGCCAGCAGAGCGGGGGGCCTCAACACCGGGGAGCTGTTTTTT. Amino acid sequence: CASRAGGLNTGELFF.

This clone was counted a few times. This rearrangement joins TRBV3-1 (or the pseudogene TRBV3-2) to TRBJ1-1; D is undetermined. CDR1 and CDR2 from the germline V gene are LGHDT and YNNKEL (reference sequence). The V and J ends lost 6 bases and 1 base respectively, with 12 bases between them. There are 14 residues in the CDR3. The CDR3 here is CASRDAAANTEAFF. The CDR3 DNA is TGTGCCAGCAGAGATGCGGCAGCGAACACTGAAGCTTTCTTT.

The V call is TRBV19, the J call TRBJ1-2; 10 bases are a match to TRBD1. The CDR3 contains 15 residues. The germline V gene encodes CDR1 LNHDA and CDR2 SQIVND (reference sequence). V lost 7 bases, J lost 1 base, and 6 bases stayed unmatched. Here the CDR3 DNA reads TGTGCCAGTATCCCTGACAGGGGGCATAACTATGGCTACACCTTC. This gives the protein CASIPDRGHNYGYTF.

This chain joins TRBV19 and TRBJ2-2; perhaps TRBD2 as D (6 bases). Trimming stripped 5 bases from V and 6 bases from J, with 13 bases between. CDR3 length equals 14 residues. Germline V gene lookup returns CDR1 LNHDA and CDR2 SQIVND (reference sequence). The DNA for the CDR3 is TGTGCCAGTAGTTCAAGGGACTGGTCCGGGGAGCTGTTTTTT. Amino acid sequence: CASSSRDWSGELFF.

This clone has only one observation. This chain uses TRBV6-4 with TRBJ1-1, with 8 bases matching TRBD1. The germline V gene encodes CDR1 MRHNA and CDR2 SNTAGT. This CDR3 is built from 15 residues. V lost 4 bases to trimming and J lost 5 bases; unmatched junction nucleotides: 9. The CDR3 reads CASSASDREGTEAFF. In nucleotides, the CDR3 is TGTGCCAGCAGTGCCTCGGACAGGGAAGGGACTGAAGCTTTCTTT.

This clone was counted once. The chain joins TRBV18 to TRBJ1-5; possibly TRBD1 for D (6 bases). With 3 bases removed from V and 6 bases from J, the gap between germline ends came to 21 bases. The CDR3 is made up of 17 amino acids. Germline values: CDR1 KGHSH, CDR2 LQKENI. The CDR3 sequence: CASSPQTPGAGGQPQHF. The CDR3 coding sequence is TGTGCCAGCTCACCGCAAACTCCAGGGGCGGGGGGTCAGCCCCAGCATTTT.

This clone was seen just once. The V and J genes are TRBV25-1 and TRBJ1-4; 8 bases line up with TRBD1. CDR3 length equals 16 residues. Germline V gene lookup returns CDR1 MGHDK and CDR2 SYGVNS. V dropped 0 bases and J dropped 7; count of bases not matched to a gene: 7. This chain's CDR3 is CASSEYWAGGIEKLFF. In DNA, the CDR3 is TGTGCCAGCAGTGAATATTGGGCAGGGGGCATTGAAAAACTGTTTTTT.

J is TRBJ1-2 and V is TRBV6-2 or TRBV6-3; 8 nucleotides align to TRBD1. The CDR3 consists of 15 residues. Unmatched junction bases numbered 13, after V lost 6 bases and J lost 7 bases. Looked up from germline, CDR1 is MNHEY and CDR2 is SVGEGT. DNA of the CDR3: TGTGCCAGCAGCAGGGGGCTATTGGCCATGGGTGGCTACACCTTC. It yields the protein CASSRGLLAMGGYTF.

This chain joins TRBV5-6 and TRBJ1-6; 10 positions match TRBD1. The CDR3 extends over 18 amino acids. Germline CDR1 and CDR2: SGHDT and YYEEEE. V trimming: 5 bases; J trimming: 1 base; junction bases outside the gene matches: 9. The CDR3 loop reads CASSNFGQGVSYNSPLHF. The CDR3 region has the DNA TGTGCCAGCAGTAATTTCGGACAGGGGGTATCCTATAATTCACCCCTCCACTTT. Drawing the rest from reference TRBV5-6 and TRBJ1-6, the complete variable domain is DAGVTQSPTHLIKTRGQQVTLRCSPKSGHDTVSWYQQALGQGPQFIFQYYEEEERQRGNFPDRFSGHQFPNYSSELNVNALLLGDSALYLCASSNFGQGVSYNSPLHFGNGTRLTVT.

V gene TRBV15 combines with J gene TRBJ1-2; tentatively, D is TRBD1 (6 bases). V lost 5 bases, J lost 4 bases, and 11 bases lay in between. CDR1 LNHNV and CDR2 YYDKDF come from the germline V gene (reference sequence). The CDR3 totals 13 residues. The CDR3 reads CATSSQGSYGYTF. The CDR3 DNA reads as TGTGCCACCAGCTCCCAGGGGAGCTATGGCTACACCTTC. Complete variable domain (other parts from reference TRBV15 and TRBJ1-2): DAMVIQNPRYQVTQFGKPVTLSCSQTLNHNVMYWYQQKSSQAPKLLFHYYDKDFNNEADTPDNFQSRRPNTSFCFLDIRSPGLGDTAMYLCATSSQGSYGYTFGSGTRLTVV.

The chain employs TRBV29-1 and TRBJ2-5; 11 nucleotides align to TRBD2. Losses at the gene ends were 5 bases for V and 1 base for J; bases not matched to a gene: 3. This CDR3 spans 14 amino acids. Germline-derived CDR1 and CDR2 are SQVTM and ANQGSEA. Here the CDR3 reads CSVWLAGGQETQYF. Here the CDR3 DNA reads TGCAGCGTTTGGCTAGCGGGGGGCCAAGAGACCCAGTACTTC.

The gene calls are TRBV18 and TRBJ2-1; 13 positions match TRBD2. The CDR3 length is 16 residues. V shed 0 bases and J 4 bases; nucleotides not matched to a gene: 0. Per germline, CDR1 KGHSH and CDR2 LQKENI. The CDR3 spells CASSPPTSGGYNEQFF. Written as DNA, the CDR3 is TGTGCCAGCTCACCACCGACTAGCGGGGGGTACAATGAGCAGTTCTTC.

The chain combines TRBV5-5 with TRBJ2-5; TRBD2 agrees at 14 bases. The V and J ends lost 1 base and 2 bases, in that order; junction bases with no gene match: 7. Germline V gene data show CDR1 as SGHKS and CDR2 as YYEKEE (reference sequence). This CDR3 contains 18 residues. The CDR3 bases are TGTGCCAGCAGCTTGAGACTAGCGGGGGGGCCGAGGCAAGAGACCCAGTACTTC. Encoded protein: CASSLRLAGGPRQETQYF.

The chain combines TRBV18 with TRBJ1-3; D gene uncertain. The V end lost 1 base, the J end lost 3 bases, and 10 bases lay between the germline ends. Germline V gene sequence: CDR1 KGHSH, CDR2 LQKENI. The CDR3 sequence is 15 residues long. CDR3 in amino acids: CASSPRSERGNTIYF. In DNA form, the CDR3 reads TGTGCCAGCTCACCACGGTCGGAGCGTGGAAACACCATATATTTT.

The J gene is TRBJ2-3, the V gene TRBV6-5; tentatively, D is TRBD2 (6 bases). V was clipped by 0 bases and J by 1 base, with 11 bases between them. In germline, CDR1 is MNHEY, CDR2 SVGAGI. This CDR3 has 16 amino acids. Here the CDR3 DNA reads TGTGCCAGCAGTTACTCGGCGGGAATTGGCACAGATACGCAGTATTTT. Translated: CASSYSAGIGTDTQYF.

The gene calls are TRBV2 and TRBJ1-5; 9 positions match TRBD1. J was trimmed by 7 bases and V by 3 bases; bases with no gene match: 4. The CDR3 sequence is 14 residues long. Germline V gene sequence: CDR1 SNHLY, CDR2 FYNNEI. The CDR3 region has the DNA TGTGCCAGCAGTGAGACAGGGGGGGAGCAGCCCCAGCATTTT. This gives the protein CASSETGGEQPQHF.

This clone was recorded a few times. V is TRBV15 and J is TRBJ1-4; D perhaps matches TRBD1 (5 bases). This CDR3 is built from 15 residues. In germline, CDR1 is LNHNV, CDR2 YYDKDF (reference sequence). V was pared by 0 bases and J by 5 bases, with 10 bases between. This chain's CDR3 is CATSRDQGLNEKLFF. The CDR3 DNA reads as TGTGCCACCAGCAGAGATCAGGGTTTAAATGAAAAACTGTTTTTT.

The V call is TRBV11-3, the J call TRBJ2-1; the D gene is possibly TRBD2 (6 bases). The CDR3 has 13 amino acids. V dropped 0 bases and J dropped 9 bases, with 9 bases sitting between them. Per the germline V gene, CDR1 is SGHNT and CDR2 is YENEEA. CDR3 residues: CASSLEGGGEQFF. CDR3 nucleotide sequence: TGTGCCAGCAGCTTAGAGGGGGGTGGTGAGCAGTTCTTC.

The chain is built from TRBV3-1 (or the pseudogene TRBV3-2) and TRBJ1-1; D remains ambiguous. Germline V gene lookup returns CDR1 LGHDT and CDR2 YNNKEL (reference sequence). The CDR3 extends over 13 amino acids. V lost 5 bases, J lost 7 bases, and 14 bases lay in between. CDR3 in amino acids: CASSDMRGSEAFF. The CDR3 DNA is TGTGCCAGCAGCGACATGCGGGGAAGTGAAGCTTTCTTT.